These T cell receptor beta chains were read from a single sample in a study of shared clonotypes between healthy human individuals. TCRdb's copy holds only in-frame clones and misses some; the assay was immunoSEQ multiplex PCR. The sample carries around 1.4 million clones, 98% to 99% recorded once. The sequenced material came from naive CD4+ T cells sorted from blood. Every receptor here comes from a man in his thirties or forties in good health. Each CDR3 is given with its conserved first and last residue. A D gene is named only where the DNA matches it firmly. Rows give clone size only sometimes, using once, few, many, or a class for an expanded clone.

14 | NA | TRBJ2-3 | NA | TRBV5-5 | TGTGCCAGCAGCTTGGAGCTTACCACAGATACGCAGTATTTT | CASSLELTTDTQYF
16 | NA | TRBJ2-7 | TRBD2 | TRBV6-6 | TGTGCCAGCAGTTGGACTAGCGGGAAAACACCAGGCGAGCAGTACTTC | CASSWTSGKTPGEQYF
14 | NA | TRBJ2-7 | TRBD2 | TRBV28 | TGTGCCAGCAGGAGAAGCGGGACCTCCGTCGAGCAGTACTTC | CASRRSGTSVEQYF
16 | NA | TRBJ1-2 | NA | TRBV5-1 | TGCGCCAGCAGCTTGGTTCGGGCCACTTTTAACTATGGCTACACCTTC | CASSLVRATFNYGYTF
15 | NA | TRBJ2-7 | TRBD2 | TRBV7-9 | TGTGCCAGCAGCGCGGGACTAGCGGGAGCCTACGAGCAGTACTTC | CASSAGLAGAYEQYF
17 | NA | TRBJ2-1 | NA | TRBV27 | TGTGCCAGCAAAAACTATCCTGTAGGGAGCTCCTACAATGAGCAGTTCTTC | CASKNYPVGSSYNEQFF
14 | NA | TRBJ2-3 | NA | TRBV27 | TGTGCCAGCCTTCAGAGGCCCGGGGCAGATACGCAGTATTTT | CASLQRPGADTQYF
12 | NA | TRBJ1-5 | NA | TRBV10-3 | TGTGCCACCCGCCAGGGCCGGCAGCCCCAGCATTTT | CATRQGRQPQHF
15 | NA | TRBJ2-2 | NA | TRBV5-1 | TGCGCCAGCAGCTCGGACCGACGGGTCGGCGGGGAGCTGTTTTTT | CASSSDRRVGGELFF
12 | NA | TRBJ1-1 | NA | TRBV9 | TGTGCCAGCAGCGTAGCTTTGGGGGAAGCTTTCTTT | CASSVALGEAFF
12 | NA | TRBJ2-7 | NA | TRBV2 | TGTGCCAGCGCGGGCAGGAACTACGAGCAGTACTTC | CASAGRNYEQYF
12 | once | TRBJ2-5 | NA | TRBV18 | TGTGCCAGCTCACCAAGTGTTGAGACCCAGTACTTC | CASSPSVETQYF
16 | NA | TRBJ2-1 | TRBD1 | TRBV27 | TGTGCCAGCAGTCCTCTACGACAGGGCTCCTACAATGAGCAGTTCTTC | CASSPLRQGSYNEQFF
15 | NA | TRBJ2-7 | NA | TRBV18 | TGTGCCAGCTCACCAGGAACATTAGGGGCCTACGAGCAGTACTTC | CASSPGTLGAYEQYF
13 | NA | TRBJ2-1 | NA | TRBV11-3 | TGTGCCAGCAGCTTAGCTAGATACAATGAGCAGTTCTTC | CASSLARYNEQFF
14 | NA | TRBJ2-1 | TRBD2 | TRBV29-1 | TGCAGCACCCGCCCGGGGGGGAGAGGGGGTGAGCAGTTCTTC | CSTRPGGRGGEQFF
14 | NA | TRBJ2-7 | NA | TRBV19 | TGTGCCAGTAGCCCCGGGACGGTATCCTACGAGCAGTACTTC | CASSPGTVSYEQYF
11 | NA | TRBJ1-1 | NA | TRBV25-1 | TGTGCCAGCAGTGACCGGGCCGGCGCTTTCTTT | CASSDRAGAFF